This T cell receptor beta chain was retrieved from a study of T cells in Graves' hyperthyroidism and ophthalmopathy. Study-wide points: Onset of ophthalmopathy came a median approximately 6.9 months after the model predicted it.

There were TCR beta CDR3 regions amplified from RNA transcripts. A set of HTBI primers served as the primers for a first-round RT-PCR of the TCR CDR3. A single record per CDR3 protein comes from TCRdb applying MiXCR to the multiplex PCR reads. The repertoire holds 250,000 to 300,000 distinct CDR3 sequences, with 12% to 15% as singletons. The CDR3 spans 14 residues. V was clipped by 5 bases and J by 3 bases; unmatched bases: 5. Absence of ophthalmopathy progression within 18 months defined stable Graves' hyperthyroidism. This clonotype was picked up many times. The antigen remains unidentified. This chain connects TRBV12-3 or TRBV12-4 to TRBJ2-7; 9 positions match TRBD2. Sequencing was carried out using blood. This TCR was sampled from a woman between 35 and 50 years old with Graves' hyperthyroidism. CDR3 region: CASSTGTSIYEQYF. CDR3 sequence (DNA): TGTGCCAGCAGTACCGGGACTAGCATCTACGAGCAGTACTTC.